This T cell receptor beta chain was recorded in a study of CD8+ T cells in alopecia areata. Broader study findings: Throughout tofacitinib, many expanded lesional clones continued to persist in scalp and blood. In lesional scalp, particularly from alopecia totalis/universalis, clonality was higher than in normal scalp.

A note on this clone: What it recognizes is unknown.

V was shortened by 2 bases and J by 5 bases, with 15 bases between the two germline ends. This CDR3 comprises 14 residues. Germline V gives CDR1 SQVTM, CDR2 ANQGSEA. Treatment here: oral pan-JAK inhibitor, 5-10 mg twice daily. RNA extraction was followed by reverse transcription into cDNA, which acted as the sequencing template. The table came from immunoSEQ multiplex PCR; TCRdb's copy has only in-frame clones and leaves some out. This table has 200,000 or so clones, 30% to 40% appearing once. The sequencing used CD4+ T cells sorted from blood, collected at approximately week 30, from a patient treated with tofacitinib. This chain joins TRBV29-1 and TRBJ1-1; D is unclear. This TCR was recovered from a human donor with alopecia areata. CDR3 protein: CSVEPWPGGTEAFF. CDR3 DNA sequence: TGCAGCGTTGAACCTTGGCCGGGAGGAACTGAAGCTTTCTTT.